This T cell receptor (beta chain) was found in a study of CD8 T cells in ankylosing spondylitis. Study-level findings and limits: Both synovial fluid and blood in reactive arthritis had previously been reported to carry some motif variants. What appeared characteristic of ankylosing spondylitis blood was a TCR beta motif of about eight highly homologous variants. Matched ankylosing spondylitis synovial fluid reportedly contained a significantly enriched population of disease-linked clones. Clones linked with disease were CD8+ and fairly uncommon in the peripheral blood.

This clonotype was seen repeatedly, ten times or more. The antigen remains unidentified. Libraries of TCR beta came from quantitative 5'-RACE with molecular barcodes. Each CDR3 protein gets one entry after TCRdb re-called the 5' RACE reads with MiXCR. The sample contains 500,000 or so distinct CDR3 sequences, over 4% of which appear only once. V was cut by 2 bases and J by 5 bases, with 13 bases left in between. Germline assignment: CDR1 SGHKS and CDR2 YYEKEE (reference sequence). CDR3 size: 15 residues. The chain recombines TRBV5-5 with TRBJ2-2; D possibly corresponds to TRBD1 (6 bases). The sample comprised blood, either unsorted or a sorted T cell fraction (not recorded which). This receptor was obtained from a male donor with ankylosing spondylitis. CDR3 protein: CASSFNTGTTGELFF. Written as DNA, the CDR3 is TGTGCCAGCAGCTTTAATACAGGGACGACCGGGGAGCTGTTTTTT.